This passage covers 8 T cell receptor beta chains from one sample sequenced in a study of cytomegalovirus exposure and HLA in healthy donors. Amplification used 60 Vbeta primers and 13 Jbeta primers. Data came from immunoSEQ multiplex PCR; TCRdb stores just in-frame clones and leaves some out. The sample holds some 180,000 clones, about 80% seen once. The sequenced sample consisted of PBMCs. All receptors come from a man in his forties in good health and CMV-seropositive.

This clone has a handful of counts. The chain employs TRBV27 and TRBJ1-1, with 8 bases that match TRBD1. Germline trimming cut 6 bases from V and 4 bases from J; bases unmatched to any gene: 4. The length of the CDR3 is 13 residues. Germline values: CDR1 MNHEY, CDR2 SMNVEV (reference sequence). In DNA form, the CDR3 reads TGTGCCAGCAGGACAGGGGTGACCACTGAAGCTTTCTTT. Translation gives CASRTGVTTEAFF.

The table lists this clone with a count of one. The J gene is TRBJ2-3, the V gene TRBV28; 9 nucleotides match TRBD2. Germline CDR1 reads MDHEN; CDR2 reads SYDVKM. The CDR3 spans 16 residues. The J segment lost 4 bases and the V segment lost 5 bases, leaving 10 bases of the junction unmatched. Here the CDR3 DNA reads TGTGCCAGCAGTCTTGGCGGGAGGGGTATCCCAGATACGCAGTATTTT. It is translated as CASSLGGRGIPDTQYF.

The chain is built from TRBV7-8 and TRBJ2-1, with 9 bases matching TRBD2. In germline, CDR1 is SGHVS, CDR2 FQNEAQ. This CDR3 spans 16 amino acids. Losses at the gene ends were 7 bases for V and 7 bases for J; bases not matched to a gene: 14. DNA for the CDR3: TGTGCCAGCATCCCCCCCCAAGGCGGGAGGGGTAATGAGCAGTTCTTC. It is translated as CASIPPQGGRGNEQFF.

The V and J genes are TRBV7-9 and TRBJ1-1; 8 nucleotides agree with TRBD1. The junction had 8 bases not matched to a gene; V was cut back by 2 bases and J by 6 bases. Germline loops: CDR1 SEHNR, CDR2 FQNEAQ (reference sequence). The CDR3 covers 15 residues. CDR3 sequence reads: CASSLTGQGTPEAFF. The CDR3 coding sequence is TGTGCCAGCAGCTTAACAGGACAGGGAACGCCTGAAGCTTTCTTT.

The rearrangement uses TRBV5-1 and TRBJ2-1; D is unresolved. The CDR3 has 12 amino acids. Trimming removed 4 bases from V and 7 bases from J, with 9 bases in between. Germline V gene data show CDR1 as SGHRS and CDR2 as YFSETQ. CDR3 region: CASSRTGNEQFF. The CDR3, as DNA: TGCGCCAGCAGCCGTACCGGGAATGAGCAGTTCTTC.

CDR3 sequence reads: CRPPGYDGYTF. The DNA of the CDR3 is TGCAGACCGCCAGGGTACGATGGCTACACCTTC. V usage is TRBV20-1 and J usage is TRBJ1-2; D might be TRBD1 (5 bases). The CDR3 covers 11 residues. Germline V gives CDR1 DFQATT, CDR2 SNEGSKA (reference sequence).

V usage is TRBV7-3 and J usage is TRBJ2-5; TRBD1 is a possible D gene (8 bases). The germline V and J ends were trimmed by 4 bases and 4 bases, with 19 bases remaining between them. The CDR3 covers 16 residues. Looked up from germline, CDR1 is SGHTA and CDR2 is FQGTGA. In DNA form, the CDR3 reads TGTGCCAGCAGCTGGACAGGGAGGGGGCAGTTAGAGACCCAGTACTTC. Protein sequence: CASSWTGRGQLETQYF.

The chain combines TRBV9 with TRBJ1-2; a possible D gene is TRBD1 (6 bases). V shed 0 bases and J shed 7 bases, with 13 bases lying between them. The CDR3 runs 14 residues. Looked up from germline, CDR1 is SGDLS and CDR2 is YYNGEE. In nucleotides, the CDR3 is TGTGCCAGCAGCGTAGCTACCAGGGGTGGTGGCTACACCTTC. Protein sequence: CASSVATRGGGYTF.